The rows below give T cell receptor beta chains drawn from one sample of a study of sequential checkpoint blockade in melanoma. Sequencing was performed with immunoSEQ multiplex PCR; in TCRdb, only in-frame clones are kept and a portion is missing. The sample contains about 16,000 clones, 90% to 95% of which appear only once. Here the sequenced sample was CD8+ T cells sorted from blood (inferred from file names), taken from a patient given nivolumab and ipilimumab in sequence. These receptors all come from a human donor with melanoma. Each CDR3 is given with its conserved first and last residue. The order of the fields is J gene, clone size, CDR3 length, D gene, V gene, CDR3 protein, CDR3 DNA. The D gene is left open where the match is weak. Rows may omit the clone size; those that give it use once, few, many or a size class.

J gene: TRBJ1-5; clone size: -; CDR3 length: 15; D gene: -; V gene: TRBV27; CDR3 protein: CASSYTGYGNQPQHF; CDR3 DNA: TGTGCCAGCAGTTATACAGGGTATGGCAATCAGCCCCAGCATTTT
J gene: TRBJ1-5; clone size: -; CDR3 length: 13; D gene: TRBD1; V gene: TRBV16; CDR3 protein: CASSYLDREPQHF; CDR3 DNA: TGTGCCAGCAGCTACTTGGACAGGGAGCCCCAGCATTTT
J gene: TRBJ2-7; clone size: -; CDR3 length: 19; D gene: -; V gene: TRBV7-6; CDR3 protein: CASSPYPLNRGGDGYEQYF; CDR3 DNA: TGTGCCAGCAGCCCATATCCCTTGAACAGGGGAGGCGATGGGTACGAGCAGTACTTC
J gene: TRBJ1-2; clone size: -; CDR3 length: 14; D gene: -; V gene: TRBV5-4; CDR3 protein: CASSLEQLIYGYTF; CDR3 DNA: TGTGCCAGCAGCTTGGAACAGTTAATCTATGGCTACACCTTC
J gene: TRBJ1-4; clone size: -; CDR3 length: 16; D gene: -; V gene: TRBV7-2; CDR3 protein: CASSFGGEIPTEKLFF; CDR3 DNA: TGTGCCAGCAGCTTTGGAGGGGAGATACCTACCGAAAAACTGTTTTTT
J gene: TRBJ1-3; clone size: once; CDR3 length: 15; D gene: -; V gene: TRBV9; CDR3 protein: CASSVGSSSGNTIYF; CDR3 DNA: TGTGCCAGCAGCGTTGGCTCCAGCTCTGGAAACACCATATATTTT
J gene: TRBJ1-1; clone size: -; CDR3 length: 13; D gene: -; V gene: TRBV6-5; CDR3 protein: CASSYGRVGRAFF; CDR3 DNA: TGTGCCAGCAGTTACGGCAGGGTCGGTCGGGCTTTCTTT
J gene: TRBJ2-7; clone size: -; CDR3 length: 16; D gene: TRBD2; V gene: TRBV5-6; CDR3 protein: CASSLGGLAVTYEQYF; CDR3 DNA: TGTGCCAGCAGCTTGGGGGGCCTAGCGGTGACCTACGAGCAGTACTTC
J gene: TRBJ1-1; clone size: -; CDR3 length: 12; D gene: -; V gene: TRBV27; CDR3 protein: CASSPQGSEAFF; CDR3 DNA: TGTGCCAGCAGTCCACAGGGTTCTGAAGCTTTCTTT
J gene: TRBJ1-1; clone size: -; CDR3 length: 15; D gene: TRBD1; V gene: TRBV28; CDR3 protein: CASSRQGRFTTEAFF; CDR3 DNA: TGTGCCAGCAGTCGACAGGGACGTTTTACCACTGAAGCTTTCTTT
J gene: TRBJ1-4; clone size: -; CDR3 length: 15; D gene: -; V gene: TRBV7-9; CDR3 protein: CASSSAGGAGEKLFF; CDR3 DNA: TGTGCCAGCAGCTCGGCCGGGGGGGCGGGTGAAAAACTGTTTTTT
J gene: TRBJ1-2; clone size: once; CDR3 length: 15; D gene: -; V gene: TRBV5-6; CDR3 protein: CASSLGSGWRNGYTF; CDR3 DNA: TGTGCCAGCAGCTTAGGGTCAGGGTGGAGAAATGGCTACACCTTC
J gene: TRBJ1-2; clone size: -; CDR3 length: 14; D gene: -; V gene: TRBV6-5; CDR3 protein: CASSWTGGSDGYTF; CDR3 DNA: TGTGCCAGCAGTTGGACTGGGGGGAGCGATGGCTACACCTTC
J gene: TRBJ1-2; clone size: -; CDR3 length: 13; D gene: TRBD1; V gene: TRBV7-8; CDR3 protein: CASRGGGLYGYTF; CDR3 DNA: TGTGCCAGCAGAGGAGGGGGCCTCTATGGCTACACCTTC
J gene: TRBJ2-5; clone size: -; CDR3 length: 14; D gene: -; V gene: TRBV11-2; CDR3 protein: CASSPNRDQETQYF; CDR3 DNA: TGTGCCAGCAGCCCCAACAGGGACCAAGAGACCCAGTACTTC
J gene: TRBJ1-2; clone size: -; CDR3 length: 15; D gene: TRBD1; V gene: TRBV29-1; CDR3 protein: CSASPGTGDNYGYTF; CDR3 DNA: TGCAGCGCCTCCCCCGGGACAGGGGATAACTATGGCTACACCTTC
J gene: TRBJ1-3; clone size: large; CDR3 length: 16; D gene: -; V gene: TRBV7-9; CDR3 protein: CASSPSTVASGNTIYF; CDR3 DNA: TGTGCCAGCAGTCCTTCGACCGTAGCCTCTGGAAACACCATATATTTT
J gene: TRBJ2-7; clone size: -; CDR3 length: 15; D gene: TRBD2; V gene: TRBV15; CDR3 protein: CATSLSGRLGYEQYF; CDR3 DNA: TGTGCCACCAGCCTTAGCGGGAGGCTCGGGTACGAGCAGTACTTC
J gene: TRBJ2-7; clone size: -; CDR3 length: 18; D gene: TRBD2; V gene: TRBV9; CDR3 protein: CASSVGAGAVYNTYEQYF; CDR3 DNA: TGTGCCAGCAGCGTTGGAGCGGGAGCGGTATATAACACCTACGAGCAGTACTTC
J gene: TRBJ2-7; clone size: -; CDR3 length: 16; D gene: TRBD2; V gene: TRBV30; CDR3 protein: CAWSGYSGRAPYEQYF; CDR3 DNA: TGTGCCTGGAGTGGCTACAGCGGGAGGGCCCCCTACGAGCAGTACTTC
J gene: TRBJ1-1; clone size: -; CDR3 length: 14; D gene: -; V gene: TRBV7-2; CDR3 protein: CASSLITPGTEAFF; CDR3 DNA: TGTGCCAGCAGCTTAATCACCCCCGGCACTGAAGCTTTCTTT
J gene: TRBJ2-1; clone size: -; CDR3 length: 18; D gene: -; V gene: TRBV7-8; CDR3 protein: CASSLGRDDPSSYNEQFF; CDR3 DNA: TGTGCCAGCAGCTTAGGGCGGGACGATCCGTCGTCCTACAATGAGCAGTTCTTC
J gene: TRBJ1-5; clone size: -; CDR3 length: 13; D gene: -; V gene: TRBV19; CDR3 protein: CASSIAAGQPQHF; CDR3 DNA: TGTGCCAGTAGTATAGCGGCGGGTCAGCCCCAGCATTTT
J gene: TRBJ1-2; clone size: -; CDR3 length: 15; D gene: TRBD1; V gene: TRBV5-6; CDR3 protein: CASSYRTGGVYGYTF; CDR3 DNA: TGTGCCAGCAGCTACAGGACAGGGGGCGTTTATGGCTACACCTTC
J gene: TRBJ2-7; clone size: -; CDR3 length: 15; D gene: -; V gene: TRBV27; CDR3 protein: CASTFARDTPGEQYF; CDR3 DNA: TGTGCCAGCACCTTCGCTCGGGACACCCCCGGGGAGCAGTACTTC
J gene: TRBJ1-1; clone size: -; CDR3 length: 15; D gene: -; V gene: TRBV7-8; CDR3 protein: CASSFMVREDTEAFF; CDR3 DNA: TGTGCCAGCAGCTTTATGGTTCGGGAGGACACTGAAGCTTTCTTT
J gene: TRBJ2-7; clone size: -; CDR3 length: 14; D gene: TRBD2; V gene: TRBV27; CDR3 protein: CASAGGGRAYEQYF; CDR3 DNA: TGTGCCAGTGCGGGGGGCGGGAGAGCCTACGAGCAGTACTTC
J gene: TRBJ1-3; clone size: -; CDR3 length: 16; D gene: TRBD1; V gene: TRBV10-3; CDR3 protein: CASTRSGQGAGNTIYF; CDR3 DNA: TGTGCCAGCACCCGGTCGGGACAGGGGGCTGGAAACACCATATATTTT
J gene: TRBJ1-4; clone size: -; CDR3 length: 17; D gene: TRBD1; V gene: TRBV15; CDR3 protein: CATSAHPQGTANEKLFF; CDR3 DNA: TGTGCCACCAGCGCTCACCCACAGGGGACGGCTAATGAAAAACTGTTTTTT
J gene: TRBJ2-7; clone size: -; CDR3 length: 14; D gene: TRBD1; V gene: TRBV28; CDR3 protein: CASSPTGGWTEQYF; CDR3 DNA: TGTGCCAGCAGTCCGACAGGGGGCTGGACCGAGCAGTACTTC
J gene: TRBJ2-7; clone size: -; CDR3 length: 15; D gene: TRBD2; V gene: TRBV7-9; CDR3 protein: CASSPLAGGPYEQYF; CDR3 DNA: TGTGCCAGCAGCCCCCTAGCGGGAGGTCCCTACGAGCAGTACTTC
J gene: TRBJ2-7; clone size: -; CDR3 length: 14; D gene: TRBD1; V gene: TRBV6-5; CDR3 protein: CASSWRQGGYEQYF; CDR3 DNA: TGTGCCAGCAGCTGGAGACAGGGGGGGTACGAGCAGTACTTC
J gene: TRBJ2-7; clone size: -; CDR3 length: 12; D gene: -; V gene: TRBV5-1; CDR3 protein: CASSDGKYEQYF; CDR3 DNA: TGCGCCAGCAGCGACGGGAAGTACGAGCAGTACTTC
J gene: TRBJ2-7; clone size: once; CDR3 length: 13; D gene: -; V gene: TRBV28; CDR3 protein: CASSLYRARVSYF; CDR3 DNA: TGTGCCAGCAGTTTATACAGGGCGCGGGTCTCATACTTC
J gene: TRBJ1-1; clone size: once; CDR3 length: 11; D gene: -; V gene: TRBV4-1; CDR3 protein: CASSQASEAFF; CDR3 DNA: TGCGCCAGCAGCCAAGCCTCTGAAGCTTTCTTT
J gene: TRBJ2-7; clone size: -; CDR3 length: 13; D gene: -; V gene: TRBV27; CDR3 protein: CASSPTRQAEQYF; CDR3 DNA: TGTGCCAGCAGCCCCACCCGACAAGCCGAGCAGTACTTC
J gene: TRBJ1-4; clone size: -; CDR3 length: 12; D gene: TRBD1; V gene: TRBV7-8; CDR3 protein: CASSDITGGAAF; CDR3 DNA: TGTGCCAGCAGCGACATAACAGGGGGAGCCGCATTT
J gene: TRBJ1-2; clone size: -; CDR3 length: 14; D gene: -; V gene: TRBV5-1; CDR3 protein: CASSLAGTNYGYTF; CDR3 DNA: TGCGCCAGCAGCTTGGCGGGAACGAACTATGGCTACACCTTC
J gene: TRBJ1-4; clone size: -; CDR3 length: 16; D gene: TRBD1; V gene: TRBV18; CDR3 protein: CASSPEVSRGSEKLFF; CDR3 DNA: TGTGCCAGCTCACCAGAGGTCTCCAGGGGGAGTGAAAAACTGTTTTTT
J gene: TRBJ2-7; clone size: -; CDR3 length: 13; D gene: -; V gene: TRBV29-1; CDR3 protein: CSVSGTEAYEQYF; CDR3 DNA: TGCAGCGTTTCCGGGACTGAAGCCTACGAGCAGTACTTC
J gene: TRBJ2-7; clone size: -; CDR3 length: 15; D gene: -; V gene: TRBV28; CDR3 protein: CASRGSGLSSYEQYF; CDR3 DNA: TGTGCCAGCAGGGGTAGCGGCTTAAGCTCCTACGAGCAGTACTTC
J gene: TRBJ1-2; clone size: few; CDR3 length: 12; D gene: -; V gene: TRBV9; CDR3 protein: CASSFGQGGYTF; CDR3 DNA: TGTGCCAGCAGCTTCGGCCAGGGTGGCTACACCTTC
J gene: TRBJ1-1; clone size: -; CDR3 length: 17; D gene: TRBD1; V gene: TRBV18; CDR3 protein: CASSQEGQGKGNTEAFF; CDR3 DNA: TGTGCCAGCTCACAAGAGGGACAGGGGAAGGGGAACACTGAAGCTTTCTTT
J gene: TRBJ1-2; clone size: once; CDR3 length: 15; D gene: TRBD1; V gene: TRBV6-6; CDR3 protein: CASSYLRTGNYGYTF; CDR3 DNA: TGTGCCAGCAGTTACCTCCGGACAGGGAACTATGGCTACACCTTC
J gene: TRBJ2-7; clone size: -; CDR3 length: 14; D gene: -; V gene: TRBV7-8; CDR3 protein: CASSLVVTGFEQYF; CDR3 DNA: TGTGCCAGCAGCTTAGTAGTTACAGGGTTCGAGCAGTACTTC